What follows describes a single T cell receptor (beta chain). In the PCR, 60 Vbeta and 13 Jbeta primers were used. Using immunoSEQ multiplex PCR, the repertoire was profiled, and TCRdb retains in-frame clones only, with some absent. The sample totals more than 90,000 clones. The germline V and J ends were trimmed by 5 bases and 1 base, with 8 bases remaining between them. This CDR3 contains 13 residues. Germline V CDR1 and CDR2: MNHNY, SVGAGI (reference sequence). This record belongs to a study of cytomegalovirus exposure and HLA in healthy donors. The receptor comes from a man younger than 40 in good health and CMV-seronegative. The chain joins TRBV6-6 to TRBJ1-1, with D possibly TRBD1 on 6 matching bases. The sequenced sample consisted of PBMCs. CDR3 DNA sequence: TGTGCCAGCAGTCCACAGGGGAACACTGAAGCTTTCTTT. Residues: CASSPQGNTEAFF.